Listed below are T cell receptor beta chains from one sample, sequenced in a study of beta chain features in type 1 diabetes. This table comes from immunoSEQ multiplex PCR, and its TCRdb copy is limited to in-frame clones, with some not included. The sample lists some 150,000 clones, less than 15% occurring once. The sample taken for sequencing was central memory CD4+ T cells from blood. The receptors shown here come from a man younger than 35 with type 1 diabetes. Both conserved end residues are part of each CDR3. Fields, in order: V gene, J gene, clone size, D gene, CDR3 DNA, CDR3 protein. D genes are given only for firm matches. Some rows have no size entry. The others give once, few or many, or a class for an expanded clone.

TRBV30	TRBJ1-5	NA	NA	TGTGCCTGGAGTGGGCTTATCAATCAGCCCCAGCATTTT	CAWSGLINQPQHF
TRBV30	TRBJ2-5	few	NA	TGTGCCTGGAGTGGCCCTGGGCTTCAAGAGACCCAGTACTTC	CAWSGPGLQETQYF
TRBV29-1	TRBJ2-1	NA	TRBD1	TGCAGCTACCCCGGGACAGGGTTGAATGAGCAGTTCTTC	CSYPGTGLNEQFF
TRBV2	TRBJ2-6	NA	NA	TGTGCCAGCAGTGCAGGCTCTGGGGCCAACGTCCTGACTTTC	CASSAGSGANVLTF
TRBV9	TRBJ2-3	NA	NA	TGTGCCAGCAGCGTAGTGGAGGTGGATACGCAGTATTTT	CASSVVEVDTQYF
TRBV19	TRBJ2-3	few	TRBD1	TGTGCCAGTACCCCAGACAGGGGGCATGTAGATACGCAGTATTTT	CASTPDRGHVDTQYF
TRBV7-9	TRBJ1-1	NA	TRBD1	TGTGCCAGCAGCTTGGCCGGGACAGGGTCCGCCGAAGCTTTCTTT	CASSLAGTGSAEAFF
TRBV4-2	TRBJ2-7	NA	TRBD1	TGTGCCAGCAGCCAAGGGACAGGCGACTACGAGCAGTACTTC	CASSQGTGDYEQYF
TRBV30	TRBJ1-2	NA	NA	TGTGCCTGGTGCCCCGGGCCCGAAGCTAACTATGGCTACACCTTC	CAWCPGPEANYGYTF
TRBV27	TRBJ2-3	few	TRBD2	TGTGCCAGCAGTCCCGGGACTAGCGGGGGGGCGGGCACAGATACGCAGTATTTT	CASSPGTSGGAGTDTQYF
TRBV13	TRBJ2-1	few	NA	TGTGCCAGCAGCTTAGGCCGGTTCGGAACAGGGACGACCTACAATGAGCAGTTCTTC	CASSLGRFGTGTTYNEQFF
TRBV5-4	TRBJ1-2	NA	NA	TGTGCCAGCAGCCAGGGGACGAGTAGATCTAACTATGGCTACACCTTC	CASSQGTSRSNYGYTF
TRBV6-6	TRBJ2-1	few	TRBD2	TGTGCCAGCGGGCGGGAGGAACGCAATGAGCAGTTCTTC	CASGREERNEQFF
TRBV7-8	TRBJ2-1	few	TRBD2	TGTGCCAGCAGCGTCAGCGGGGGCTCCAACAATGAGCAGTTCTTC	CASSVSGGSNNEQFF
TRBV5-1	TRBJ1-1	few	TRBD1	TGCGCCAGCAGGGGACAGTATCTGTCTGAAGCTTTCTTT	CASRGQYLSEAFF
TRBV29-1	TRBJ1-1	NA	TRBD1	TGCAGCGCAATAAGGGACAGGTACACTGAAGCTTTCTTT	CSAIRDRYTEAFF
TRBV15	TRBJ2-5	NA	NA	TGTGCCACAGCCTCGAGGGGCCAAGAGACCCAGTACTTC	CATASRGQETQYF
TRBV6-6	TRBJ2-3	NA	NA	TGTGCCAGCAGTTACTCTCCGGGGACTAGCACAGATACGCAGTATTTT	CASSYSPGTSTDTQYF
TRBV2	TRBJ1-6	many	NA	TGTGCCAGCATGGGTGATTCACCCCTCCACTTT	CASMGDSPLHF
TRBV5-4	TRBJ2-7	NA	NA	TGTGCCAGCAGCTCAGGGGAGTACGAGCAGTACTTC	CASSSGEYEQYF
TRBV27	TRBJ2-7	NA	NA	TGTGCCAGCAGTCGTAGTATCGACAGGACCTACGAGCAGTACTTC	CASSRSIDRTYEQYF
TRBV10-3	TRBJ2-7	many	NA	TGTGCCCTCGGGAGCTCGGGGCGGGAGCAGTACTTC	CALGSSGREQYF
TRBV28	TRBJ1-2	once	NA	TGTGCCAGCAGTTTGGGTAACTATGGCTACACCTTC	CASSLGNYGYTF
TRBV29-1	TRBJ2-1	many	TRBD2	TGCAGCGTTGCTGGGCTAGCGGGGGGCGATGAGCAGTTCTTC	CSVAGLAGGDEQFF
TRBV4-2	TRBJ2-2	NA	NA	TGTGCCAGCAGCCAAGATCTATCAGGGATCACCGGGGAGCTGTTTTTT	CASSQDLSGITGELFF
TRBV4-1	TRBJ2-6	few	NA	TGCGCCAGCAGCCAAGATCCAGGGAGTCCCACTGGGGCCAACGTCCTGACTTTC	CASSQDPGSPTGANVLTF
TRBV7-2	TRBJ2-1	many	TRBD2	TGTGCCAGCAGCCCGGGACTAGCGGTGGATGAGCAGTTCTTC	CASSPGLAVDEQFF
TRBV2	TRBJ1-4	NA	NA	TGTGCCAGCAGTTTTGATAAAAAACTGTTTTTT	CASSFDKKLFF
TRBV7-8	TRBJ2-2	NA	TRBD2	TGTGCCAGCAGCTCCAGCGGGGGAGACCCATCCGGGGAGCTGTTTTTT	CASSSSGGDPSGELFF
TRBV30	TRBJ2-1	NA	NA	TGTGCCTGGAGCGAACAGAACAATGAGCAGTTCTTC	CAWSEQNNEQFF
TRBV7-9	TRBJ1-2	NA	NA	TGTGCCAGCAGCCCGAGGGGACCGGCACTACTTGGCTACACCTTC	CASSPRGPALLGYTF
TRBV9	TRBJ2-1	few	NA	TGTGCCAGCAGTGGCAGGGGAAGTTCCAGCTCCTACAATGAGCAGTTCTTC	CASSGRGSSSSYNEQFF
TRBV6-5	TRBJ2-5	NA	TRBD2	TGTGCCAGCAGTCCGGGACTAGCGGGAGAGACCCAGTACTTC	CASSPGLAGETQYF
TRBV30	TRBJ1-5	NA	TRBD1	TGTGCCTGGAGTGACGCCGGGGACAGGGGTCAGCCCCAGCATTTT	CAWSDAGDRGQPQHF
TRBV30	TRBJ1-1	few	NA	TGTGCCGGTATACCGGGACTGACGAACACTGAAGCTTTCTTT	CAGIPGLTNTEAFF
TRBV28	TRBJ2-7	NA	NA	TGTGCCAGCAATGTGTGGGGCGAGCAGTACTTC	CASNVWGEQYF
TRBV5-4	TRBJ1-2	few	NA	TGTGCCAGCAGCTTGGGACATAACTATGGCTACACCTTC	CASSLGHNYGYTF
TRBV5-1	TRBJ1-1	NA	NA	TGCGCCAGCAGCCCCGGCGGGGCTATGGGGAACACTGAAGCTTTCTTT	CASSPGGAMGNTEAFF
TRBV4-1	TRBJ2-7	few	TRBD1	TGCGCCAGCAGCCAAGGACAGGGTCCAACCTCCTACGAGCAGTACTTC	CASSQGQGPTSYEQYF
TRBV28	TRBJ1-2	NA	NA	TGTGCCAGCAGCTATACCGGGAGAAATGGCTACACCTTC	CASSYTGRNGYTF
TRBV5-6	TRBJ2-7	many	TRBD1	TGTGCCAGCAGCTTGGGGACAGGCCTCGAGCAGTACTTC	CASSLGTGLEQYF
TRBV28	TRBJ1-2	few	NA	TGTGCCAGCAGTTTAGAAGGTTATGGCTACACCTTC	CASSLEGYGYTF
TRBV7-9	TRBJ1-6	few	TRBD1	TGTGCCAGCAGCCCCTCAGGGACAGCCATTGATAATTCACCCCTCCACTTT	CASSPSGTAIDNSPLHF
TRBV4-1	TRBJ2-3	NA	NA	TGCGCCAGCAGCCAAGTCGGACTGGCTCTAAATACGCAGTATTTT	CASSQVGLALNTQYF
TRBV5-1	TRBJ1-4	NA	NA	TGCGCCAGCAGCATGACCCAAGGAGGGGAAAAACTGTTTTTT	CASSMTQGGEKLFF
TRBV7-9	TRBJ2-7	NA	NA	TGTGCCAGCAGCCCAGGCGGACTGAGGGAGCAGTACTTC	CASSPGGLREQYF
TRBV9	TRBJ2-3	NA	NA	TGTGCCTGCAGCGTTACCACGGGCCCGACAGGCTCCACAGATACGCAGTATTTT	CACSVTTGPTGSTDTQYF
TRBV15	TRBJ2-1	few	TRBD2	TGTGCCACCAGCAGAGTCCAGACTAGCGGGGGCCCAGGGCATGAGCAGTTCTTC	CATSRVQTSGGPGHEQFF
TRBV13	TRBJ2-5	NA	NA	TGTGCCAGCAGCTCCCCGAGGGGCGAGACCCAGTACTTC	CASSSPRGETQYF
TRBV5-8	TRBJ2-5	NA	NA	TGTGCCAGCAGCTGGACAGTATCAGAGACCCAGTACTTC	CASSWTVSETQYF
TRBV6-5	TRBJ2-2	NA	NA	TGTGCCAGCAGTTATCTCGGGGAGCTGTTTTTT	CASSYLGELFF
TRBV6-6	TRBJ2-7	NA	TRBD1	TGTGCCAGCAGTCCTCAACCGGGACAGGGGAACGAGCAGTACTTC	CASSPQPGQGNEQYF
TRBV6-5	TRBJ2-1	NA	NA	TGTGCCAGCAGTTACGATCCTAGCTCCTACAATGAGCAGTTCTTC	CASSYDPSSYNEQFF